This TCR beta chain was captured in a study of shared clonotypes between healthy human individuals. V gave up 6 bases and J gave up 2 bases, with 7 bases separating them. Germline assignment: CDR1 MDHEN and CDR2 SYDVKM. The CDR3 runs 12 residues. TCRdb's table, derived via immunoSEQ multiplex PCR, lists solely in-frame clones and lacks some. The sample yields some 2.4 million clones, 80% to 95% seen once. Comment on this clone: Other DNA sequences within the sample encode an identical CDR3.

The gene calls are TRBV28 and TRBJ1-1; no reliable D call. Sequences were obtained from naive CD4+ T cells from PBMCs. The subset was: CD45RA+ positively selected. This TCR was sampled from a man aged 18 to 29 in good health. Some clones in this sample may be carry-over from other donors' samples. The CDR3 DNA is TGTGCCAGCAGAACAGTTAACACTGAAGCTTTCTTT. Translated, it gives CASRTVNTEAFF.